This T cell receptor (beta chain) was captured by sequencing in a study of early T cells in non-severe SARS-CoV-2 infection. Individual cDNA molecules received unique molecular identifiers. TCRdb reprocessed the 5' RACE reads via MiXCR and lists one record per CDR3 protein. The repertoire holds 87,000 or so distinct CDR3 sequences, with roughly an eighth as singletons. There are many counts of this clonotype. Trimming shortened V by 4 bases and J by 2 bases, and 9 bases separated the two germline ends. CDR3 size: 15 residues. The germline V gene has CDR1 MNHEY and CDR2 SMNVEV (reference sequence). Material for sequencing was whole blood. This chain links TRBV27 with TRBJ1-6; D possibly corresponds to TRBD1 (6 bases). The receptor's source is an adult who was a healthcare worker with PCR-confirmed SARS-CoV-2 infection or an uninfected control (not recorded which). The CDR3 DNA is TGTGCCAGCAGTTCTCACAGGGCCTATAATTCACCCCTCCACTTT. This encodes CASSSHRAYNSPLHF.